This T cell receptor beta chain originates from a study of OX40 agonist ivuxolimab in advanced cancers. For the study in its entirety: Ivuxolimab, which targeted the costimulatory receptor OX40 (CD134), was an agonistic, fully human IgG2 monoclonal antibody. Intravenous ivuxolimab was administered to patients every 2 weeks at six dose levels: 0.01, 0.1, 0.3, 1.5, 3 and 10 mg/kg. Among the roughly 50 dose-escalation patients, about 19 had hepatocellular carcinoma, 15 or so melanoma, 9 renal cell carcinoma and 9 head and neck cancer. The dose-escalation cohort was 82.7% male with a mean age of approximately 60 years, ranging from about 23 to 85. Patients were allowed to have had prior anti-PD-1, anti-PD-L1 or anti-CTLA-4 therapy, and 30% to 40% of the dose-escalation patients had been treated with checkpoint inhibitors. Partial responses were achieved by three dose-escalation patients, of whom one had hepatocellular carcinoma and two had cutaneous melanoma. The point of sequencing TCRbeta in the periphery was to test whether ivuxolimab changed TCR sequence diversity and drove clonal T-cell expansion. The paper covers the monotherapy dose-escalation part of the phase I ivuxolimab trial, which included N ≈ 54 patients. The research as a whole found: Low levels of normalized T-cell clonal expansion were also seen in some nonresponding patients. On average, CD8+ T cells showed more expanded clones than CD4+ T cells after ivuxolimab. The antigen specificity of the clonally expanded peripheral T cells was not determined. At doses from 0.1 to 3.0 mg/kg, clonal expansion was seen in both CD4+ and CD8+ blood T cells between baseline and week 6. Partial responders in the 0.1-3.0 mg/kg groups had among the lowest normalized peripheral clonal expansion, especially among CD8+ T cells.

Remarks on this clone: The clone's antigen remains unknown. It has no much larger one-base neighbor in the sample; base qualities were not kept.

The germline V gene gives CDR1 as SGHRS and CDR2 as YFSETQ. Including cysteine and phenylalanine, the CDR3 has 15 amino acids. The only DNA kept is the CDR3, 45 bases in frame from the first base. The V and J ends are trimmed by 0 bases and 5 bases, leaving 15 bases between them. The trial excluded patients who had a history of autoimmune disease or who were on systemic immunosuppression. In every dose cohort, peripheral blood was drawn for TCR sequencing at baseline, cycle 4 day 1, and cycle 7 day 1. Samples were obtained from an open-label, multicenter, first-in-human phase I dose-escalation trial of ivuxolimab. Adults with locally advanced or metastatic melanoma, renal cell carcinoma, hepatocellular carcinoma or head and neck squamous cell carcinoma were enrolled in the trial. CD4+ and CD8+ T cells were sorted separately from peripheral blood before TCR sequencing. Genomic DNA was extracted from sorted cells for sequencing of the TCRbeta CDR3 region. The immunoSEQ Assay was used for sequencing of TCRbeta CDR3 regions. This immuneACCESS table, as held by TCRdb, lists in-frame sequences with V and J called but not all clones. Of the missing ones, under half trace to an unresolved V gene in checked studies; the others have no known cause. The sample data list some 68,000 clones, and more than 75% of these were observed just once. Jointly, the top ten make up 3.5% to 5% of the sample.

The sequence joins TRBV5-1 to TRBJ2-7; too little of a D gene remains to name it. The material sequenced was CD4+ or CD8+ T cells sorted from blood, taken in a trial of the OX40 agonist ivuxolimab. The TCR originated in an adult with an advanced solid tumor such as melanoma, head and neck, liver or kidney cancer. The DNA sequence is given as TGCGCCAGCAGCTTGGATCCGATGGGTCGCAACGAGCAGTACTTC. This yields the protein CASSLDPMGRNEQYF. The CDR3 plus the reference TRBV5-1 and TRBJ2-7 genes for the other parts give the full variable domain: KAGVTQTPRYLIKTRGQQVTLSCSPISGHRSVSWYQQTPGQGLQFLFEYFSETQRNKGNFPGRFSGRQFSNSRSEMNVSTLELGDSALYLCASSLDPMGRNEQYFGPGTRLTVT.